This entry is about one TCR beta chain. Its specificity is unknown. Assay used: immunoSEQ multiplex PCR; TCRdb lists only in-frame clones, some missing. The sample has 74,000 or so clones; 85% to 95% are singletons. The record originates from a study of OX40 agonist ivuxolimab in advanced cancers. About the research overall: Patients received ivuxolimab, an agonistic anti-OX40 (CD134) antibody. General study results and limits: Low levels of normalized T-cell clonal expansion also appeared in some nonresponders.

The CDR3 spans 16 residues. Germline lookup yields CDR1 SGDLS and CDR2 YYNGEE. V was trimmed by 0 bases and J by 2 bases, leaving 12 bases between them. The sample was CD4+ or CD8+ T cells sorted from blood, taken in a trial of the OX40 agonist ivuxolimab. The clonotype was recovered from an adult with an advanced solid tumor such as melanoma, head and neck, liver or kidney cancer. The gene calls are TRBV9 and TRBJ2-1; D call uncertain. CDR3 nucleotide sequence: TGTGCCAGCAGCGTAGCTGCACTACGGCCCTACAATGAGCAGTTCTTC. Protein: CASSVAALRPYNEQFF.